This is a list of T cell receptor beta chains from one sample in a study of blood T cell repertoires in COVID-19. Produced via immunoSEQ multiplex PCR; TCRdb's table is partial and in-frame only. The sample has roughly 250,000 clones, approximately 80% seen once. Sequenced: peripheral blood. These receptors all stem from a woman aged 55-69 years with active or convalescent COVID-19. Both conserved end residues are part of each CDR3. Fields, in order: V gene, D gene, J gene, clone size, CDR3 DNA, CDR3 protein. The D gene is left open where the match is weak. A clone size is listed for some rows: how often the clone was seen (once, few, many), or a class if it is expanded.

V gene: TRBV5-1
D gene: TRBD1
J gene: TRBJ2-1
clone size: NA
CDR3 DNA: TGCGCCAGCAGCTCCACCGGGACAGCAGGCGAGCAGTTCTTC
CDR3 protein: CASSSTGTAGEQFF

V gene: TRBV4-3
D gene: NA
J gene: TRBJ1-2
clone size: NA
CDR3 DNA: TGCGCCAGCAGCCAAGACATCCATGCTAACTATGGCTACACCTTC
CDR3 protein: CASSQDIHANYGYTF

V gene: TRBV27
D gene: NA
J gene: TRBJ2-7
clone size: NA
CDR3 DNA: TGTGCCAGCAGTTGGACAGCCATGAACTACGAGCAGTACTTC
CDR3 protein: CASSWTAMNYEQYF

V gene: TRBV6-6
D gene: NA
J gene: TRBJ1-1
clone size: NA
CDR3 DNA: TGTGCCAGTAAACCCGAAATGGGGGGGGGAGCTTTCTTT
CDR3 protein: CASKPEMGGGAFF

V gene: TRBV11-2
D gene: NA
J gene: TRBJ1-1
clone size: NA
CDR3 DNA: TGTGCCAGCAGCCCCTCTCCAGGGGCGGCCACTGAAGCTTTCTTT
CDR3 protein: CASSPSPGAATEAFF

V gene: TRBV7-9
D gene: TRBD1
J gene: TRBJ1-5
clone size: NA
CDR3 DNA: TGTGCCAGCAGCTCCAATCAGGGGGACAATCAGCCCCAGCATTTT
CDR3 protein: CASSSNQGDNQPQHF

V gene: TRBV12-3/TRBV12-4
D gene: NA
J gene: TRBJ1-1
clone size: NA
CDR3 DNA: TGTGCCAGCAGTTCGGGACAGAACACTGAAGCTTTCTTT
CDR3 protein: CASSSGQNTEAFF

V gene: TRBV2
D gene: NA
J gene: TRBJ2-2
clone size: NA
CDR3 DNA: TGTGCCAGCAGTGACTCCCCCCCCACCGGGGAGCTGTTTTTT
CDR3 protein: CASSDSPPTGELFF

V gene: TRBV18
D gene: NA
J gene: TRBJ2-5
clone size: NA
CDR3 DNA: TGTGCCAGCTCACCACCGAACTCAGCGTCCCAAGAGACCCAGTACTTC
CDR3 protein: CASSPPNSASQETQYF

V gene: TRBV5-6
D gene: NA
J gene: TRBJ1-1
clone size: NA
CDR3 DNA: TGTGCCAGCAGACCTTTAGGGGGGGCGGGGAACACTGAAGCTTTCTTT
CDR3 protein: CASRPLGGAGNTEAFF

V gene: TRBV5-6
D gene: NA
J gene: TRBJ1-4
clone size: NA
CDR3 DNA: TGTGCCAGCAGCGGAGCTGGGGAGGTGCAAGGTGAAAAACTGTTTTTT
CDR3 protein: CASSGAGEVQGEKLFF

V gene: TRBV2
D gene: NA
J gene: TRBJ1-5
clone size: NA
CDR3 DNA: TGTGCCAGCAGAGGGGGATCAAGCAATCAGCCCCAGCATTTT
CDR3 protein: CASRGGSSNQPQHF

V gene: TRBV10-3
D gene: TRBD1
J gene: TRBJ2-5
clone size: NA
CDR3 DNA: TGTGCCATCAGTGAGAACAGGGGGAGGTATGAGACCCAGTACTTC
CDR3 protein: CAISENRGRYETQYF

V gene: TRBV3-1/TRBV3-2
D gene: TRBD2
J gene: TRBJ2-1
clone size: NA
CDR3 DNA: TGTGCCAGCAGCCAGCTAGCGGGGGACAATGAGGCGTTCTTC
CDR3 protein: CASSQLAGDNEAFF

V gene: TRBV10-3
D gene: NA
J gene: TRBJ1-6
clone size: NA
CDR3 DNA: TGTGCCATCAGCGAGGGAGGTGATTCTTCACCCCTCCACTTT
CDR3 protein: CAISEGGDSSPLHF

V gene: TRBV18
D gene: NA
J gene: TRBJ1-6
clone size: NA
CDR3 DNA: TGTGCCAGCTCCCCCATCCCCCTTGACAGGCAAGGTTCACCCCTCCACTTT
CDR3 protein: CASSPIPLDRQGSPLHF

V gene: TRBV19
D gene: NA
J gene: TRBJ1-5
clone size: NA
CDR3 DNA: TGTGCCAGTAGTGGGGGAGGCCCTGGTGGCAATCAGCCCCAGCATTTT
CDR3 protein: CASSGGGPGGNQPQHF

V gene: TRBV6-5
D gene: TRBD1
J gene: TRBJ1-1
clone size: NA
CDR3 DNA: TGTGCCAGCATCATGGAGGGGGCCACTGAAGCTTTCTTT
CDR3 protein: CASIMEGATEAFF

V gene: TRBV28
D gene: TRBD1
J gene: TRBJ1-2
clone size: once
CDR3 DNA: TGTGCCAGCAGTTTCGACAGGGGATATGGCTACACCTTC
CDR3 protein: CASSFDRGYGYTF

V gene: TRBV10-3
D gene: NA
J gene: TRBJ2-7
clone size: NA
CDR3 DNA: TGTGCCATCAGTGACTCCCAGGTAGAGCAGTACTTC
CDR3 protein: CAISDSQVEQYF

V gene: TRBV11-3
D gene: NA
J gene: TRBJ2-1
clone size: NA
CDR3 DNA: TGTGCCAGCAGCTTGTCGGCGACCGGGAATGAGCAGTTCTTC
CDR3 protein: CASSLSATGNEQFF

V gene: TRBV7-9
D gene: NA
J gene: TRBJ2-3
clone size: NA
CDR3 DNA: TGTGCCAGCAGCTTAGTGTCAAGCACAGATACGCAGTATTTT
CDR3 protein: CASSLVSSTDTQYF

V gene: TRBV4-3
D gene: TRBD1
J gene: TRBJ1-5
clone size: many
CDR3 DNA: TGCGCCAGCAGCCTAAACCGGGACAGATATCAGCCCCAGCATTTT
CDR3 protein: CASSLNRDRYQPQHF

V gene: TRBV7-2
D gene: TRBD1
J gene: TRBJ2-5
clone size: NA
CDR3 DNA: TGTGCCAGCAGCTTAGGTTGGACAGGGGTTCAAGAGACCCAGTACTTC
CDR3 protein: CASSLGWTGVQETQYF